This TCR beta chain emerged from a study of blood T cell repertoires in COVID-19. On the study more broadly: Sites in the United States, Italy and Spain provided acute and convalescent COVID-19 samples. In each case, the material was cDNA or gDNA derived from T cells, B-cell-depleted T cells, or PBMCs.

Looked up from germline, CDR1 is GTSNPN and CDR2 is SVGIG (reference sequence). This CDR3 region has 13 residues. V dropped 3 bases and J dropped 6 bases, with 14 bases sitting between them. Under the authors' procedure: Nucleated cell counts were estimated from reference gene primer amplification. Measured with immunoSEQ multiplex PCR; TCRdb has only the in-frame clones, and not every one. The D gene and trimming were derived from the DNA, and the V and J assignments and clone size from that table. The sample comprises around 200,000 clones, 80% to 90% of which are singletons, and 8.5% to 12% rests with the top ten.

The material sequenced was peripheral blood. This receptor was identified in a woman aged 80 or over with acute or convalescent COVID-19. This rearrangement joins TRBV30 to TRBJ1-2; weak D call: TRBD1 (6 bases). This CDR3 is CAWRTSGHDGYTF. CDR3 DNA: TGTGCCTGGAGGACATCGGGACACGATGGCTACACCTTC.